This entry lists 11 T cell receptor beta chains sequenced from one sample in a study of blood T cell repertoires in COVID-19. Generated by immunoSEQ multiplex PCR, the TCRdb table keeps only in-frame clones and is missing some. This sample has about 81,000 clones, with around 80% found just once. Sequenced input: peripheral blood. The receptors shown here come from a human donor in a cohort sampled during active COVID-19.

In DNA, the CDR3 is TGCGCCAGCAGCCAAGAGGCCTCCGGGACAGGGATTAAAAATTCACCCCTCCACTTT. Protein sequence: CASSQEASGTGIKNSPLHF. This sequence joins TRBV4-1 and TRBJ1-6; TRBD1 matches 9 bases. Unmatched junction bases numbered 13, after V lost 0 bases and J lost 7 bases. Per the germline V gene, CDR1 is MGHRA and CDR2 is YSYEKL. The CDR3 has 19 residues.

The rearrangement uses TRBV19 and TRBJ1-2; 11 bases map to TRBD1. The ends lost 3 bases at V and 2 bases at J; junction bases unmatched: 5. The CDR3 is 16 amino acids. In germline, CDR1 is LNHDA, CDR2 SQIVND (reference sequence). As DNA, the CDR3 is TGTGCCAGTAGTATCGGGACAGGGGGACTCAACTATGGCTACACCTTC. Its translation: CASSIGTGGLNYGYTF.

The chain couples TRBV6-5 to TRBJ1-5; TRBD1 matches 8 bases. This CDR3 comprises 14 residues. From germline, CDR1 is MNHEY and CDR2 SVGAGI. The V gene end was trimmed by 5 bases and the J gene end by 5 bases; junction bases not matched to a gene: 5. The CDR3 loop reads CASSNRGEHQPQHF. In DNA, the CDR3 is TGTGCCAGCAGTAACAGGGGGGAGCATCAGCCCCAGCATTTT.

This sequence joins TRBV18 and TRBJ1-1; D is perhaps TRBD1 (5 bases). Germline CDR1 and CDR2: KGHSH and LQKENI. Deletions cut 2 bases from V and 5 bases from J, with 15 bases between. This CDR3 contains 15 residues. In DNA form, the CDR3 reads TGTGCCAGCTCACCAAGGGCGGGGGTAACGACTGAAGCTTTCTTT. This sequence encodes CASSPRAGVTTEAFF. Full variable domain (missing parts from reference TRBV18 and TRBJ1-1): NAGVMQNPRHLVRRRGQEARLRCSPMKGHSHVYWYRQLPEEGLKFMVYLQKENIIDESGMPKERFSAEFPKEGPSILRIQQVVRGDSAAYFCASSPRAGVTTEAFFGQGTRLTVV.

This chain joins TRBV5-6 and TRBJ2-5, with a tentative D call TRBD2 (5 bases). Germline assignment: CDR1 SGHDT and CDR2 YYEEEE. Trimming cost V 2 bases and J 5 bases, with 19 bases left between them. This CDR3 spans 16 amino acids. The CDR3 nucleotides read TGTGCCAGCAGCTTTCGGACGGGGTTTAACTTGGAGACCCAGTACTTC. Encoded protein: CASSFRTGFNLETQYF. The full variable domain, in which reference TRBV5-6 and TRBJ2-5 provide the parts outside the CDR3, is DAGVTQSPTHLIKTRGQQVTLRCSPKSGHDTVSWYQQALGQGPQFIFQYYEEEERQRGNFPDRFSGHQFPNYSSELNVNALLLGDSALYLCASSFRTGFNLETQYFGPGTRLLVL.

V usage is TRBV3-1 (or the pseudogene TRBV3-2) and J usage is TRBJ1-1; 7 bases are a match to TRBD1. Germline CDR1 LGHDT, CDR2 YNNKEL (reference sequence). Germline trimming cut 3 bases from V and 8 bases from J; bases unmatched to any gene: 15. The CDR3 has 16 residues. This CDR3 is CASSQGTGTETREAFF. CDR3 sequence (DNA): TGTGCCAGCAGCCAGGGAACCGGGACAGAAACTAGGGAAGCTTTCTTT.

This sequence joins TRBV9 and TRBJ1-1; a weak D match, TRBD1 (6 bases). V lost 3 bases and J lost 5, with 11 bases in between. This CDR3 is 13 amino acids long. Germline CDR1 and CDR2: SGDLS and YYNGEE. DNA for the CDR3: TGTGCCAGCAGCGCGGACAGACTGACTGAAGCTTTCTTT. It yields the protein CASSADRLTEAFF.

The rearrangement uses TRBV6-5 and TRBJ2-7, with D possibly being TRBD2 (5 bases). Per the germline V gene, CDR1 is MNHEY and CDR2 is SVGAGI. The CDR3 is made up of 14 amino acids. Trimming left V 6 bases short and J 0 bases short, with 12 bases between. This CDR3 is CASSPPGSSYEQYF. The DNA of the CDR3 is TGTGCCAGCAGCCCACCGGGAAGCTCCTACGAGCAGTACTTC.

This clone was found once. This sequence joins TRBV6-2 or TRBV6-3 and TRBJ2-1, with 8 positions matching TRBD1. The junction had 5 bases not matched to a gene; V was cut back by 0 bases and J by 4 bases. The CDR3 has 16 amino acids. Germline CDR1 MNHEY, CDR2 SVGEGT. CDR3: CASSYSRTGTYNEQFF. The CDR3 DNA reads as TGTGCCAGCAGTTACTCGCGGACAGGGACTTACAATGAGCAGTTCTTC.

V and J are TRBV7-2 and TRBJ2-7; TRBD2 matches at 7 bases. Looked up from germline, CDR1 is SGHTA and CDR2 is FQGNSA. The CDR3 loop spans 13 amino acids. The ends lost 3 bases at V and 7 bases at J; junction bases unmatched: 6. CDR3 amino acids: CASSFKRGWEQYF. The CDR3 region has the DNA TGTGCCAGCAGCTTCAAGCGGGGCTGGGAGCAGTACTTC.

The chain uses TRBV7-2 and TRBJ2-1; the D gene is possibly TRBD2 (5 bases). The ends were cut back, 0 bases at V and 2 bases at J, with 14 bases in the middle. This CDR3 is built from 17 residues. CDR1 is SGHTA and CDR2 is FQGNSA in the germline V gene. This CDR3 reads CASSLALLGGAYNEQFF. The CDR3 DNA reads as TGTGCCAGCAGCTTAGCCCTTCTAGGAGGCGCCTACAATGAGCAGTTCTTC.